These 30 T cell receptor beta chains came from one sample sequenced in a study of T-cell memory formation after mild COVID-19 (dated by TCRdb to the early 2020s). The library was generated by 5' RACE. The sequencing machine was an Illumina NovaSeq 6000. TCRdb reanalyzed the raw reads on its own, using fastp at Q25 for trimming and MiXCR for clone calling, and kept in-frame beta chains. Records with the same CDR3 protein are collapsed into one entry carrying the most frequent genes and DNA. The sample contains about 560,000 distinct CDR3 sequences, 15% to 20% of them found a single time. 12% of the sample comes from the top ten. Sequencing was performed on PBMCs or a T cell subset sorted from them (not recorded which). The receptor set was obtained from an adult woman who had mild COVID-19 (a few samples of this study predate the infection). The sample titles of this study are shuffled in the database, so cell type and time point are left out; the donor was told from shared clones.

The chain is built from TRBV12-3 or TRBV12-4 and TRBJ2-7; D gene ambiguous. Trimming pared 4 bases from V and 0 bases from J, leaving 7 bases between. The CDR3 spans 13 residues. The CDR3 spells CASSSGYSYEQYF. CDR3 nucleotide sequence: TGTGCCAGCAGTTCAGGTTACTCCTACGAGCAGTACTTC.

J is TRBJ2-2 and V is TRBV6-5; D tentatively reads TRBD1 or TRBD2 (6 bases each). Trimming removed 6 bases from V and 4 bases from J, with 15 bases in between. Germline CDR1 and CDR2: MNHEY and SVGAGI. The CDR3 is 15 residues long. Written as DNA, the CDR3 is TGTGCCAGCAGACGATCGGGGGCTAGCACCGGGGAGCTGTTTTTT. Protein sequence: CASRRSGASTGELFF.

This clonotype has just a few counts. CDR3 in amino acids: CASSFARVDQPQHF. CDR3 DNA sequence: TGTGCCAGCAGTTTTGCCAGGGTGGATCAGCCCCAGCATTTT. The rearrangement uses TRBV12-3 or TRBV12-4 and TRBJ1-5; D possibly corresponds to TRBD1 (5 bases). This CDR3 is built from 14 residues. V gave up 3 bases and J gave up 5 bases, with 11 bases separating them.

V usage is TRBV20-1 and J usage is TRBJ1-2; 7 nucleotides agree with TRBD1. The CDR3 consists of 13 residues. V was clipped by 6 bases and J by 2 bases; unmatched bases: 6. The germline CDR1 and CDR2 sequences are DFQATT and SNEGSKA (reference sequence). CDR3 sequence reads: CSALTGPNYGYTF. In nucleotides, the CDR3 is TGCAGTGCGTTGACAGGGCCCAACTATGGCTACACCTTC.

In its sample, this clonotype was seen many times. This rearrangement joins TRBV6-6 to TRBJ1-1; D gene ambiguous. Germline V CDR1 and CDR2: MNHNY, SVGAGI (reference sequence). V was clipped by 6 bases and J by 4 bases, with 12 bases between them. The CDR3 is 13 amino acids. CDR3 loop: CASSLPGGTEAFF. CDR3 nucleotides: TGTGCCAGCAGCCTCCCCGGCGGCACTGAAGCTTTCTTT.

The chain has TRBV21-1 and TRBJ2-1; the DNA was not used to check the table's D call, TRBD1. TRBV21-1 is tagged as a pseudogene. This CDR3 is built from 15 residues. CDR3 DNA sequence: TGTGCCAGCAGCTCCCGGACAGGCTCCTACAATGAGCAGTTCTTC. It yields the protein CASSSRTGSYNEQFF.

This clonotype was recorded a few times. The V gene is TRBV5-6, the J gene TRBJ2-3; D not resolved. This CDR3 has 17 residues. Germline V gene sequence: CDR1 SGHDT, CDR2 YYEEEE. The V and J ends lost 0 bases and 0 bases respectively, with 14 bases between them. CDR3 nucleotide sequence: TGTGCCAGCAGCTTGGCGAAGGGTAGTGAAAGCACAGATACGCAGTATTTT. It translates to CASSLAKGSESTDTQYF.

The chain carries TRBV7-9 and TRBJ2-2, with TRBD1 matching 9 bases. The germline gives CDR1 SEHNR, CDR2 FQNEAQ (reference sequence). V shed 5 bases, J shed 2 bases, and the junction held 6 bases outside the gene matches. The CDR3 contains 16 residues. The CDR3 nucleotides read TGTGCCAGCAGCCCTGGACAGGGGTTAAACACCGGGGAGCTGTTTTTT. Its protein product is CASSPGQGLNTGELFF.

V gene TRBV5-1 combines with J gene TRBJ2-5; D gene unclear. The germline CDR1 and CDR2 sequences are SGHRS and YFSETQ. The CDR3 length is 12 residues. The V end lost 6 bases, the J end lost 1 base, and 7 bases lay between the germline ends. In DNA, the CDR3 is TGCGCCAGCACCCACACCCAAGAGACCCAGTACTTC. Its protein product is CASTHTQETQYF.

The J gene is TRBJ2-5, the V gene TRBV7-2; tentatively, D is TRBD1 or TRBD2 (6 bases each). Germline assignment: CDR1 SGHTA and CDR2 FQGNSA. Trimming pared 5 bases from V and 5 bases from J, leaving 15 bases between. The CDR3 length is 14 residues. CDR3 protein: CASSHRGGGETQYF. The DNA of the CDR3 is TGTGCCAGCAGCCATCGCGGAGGGGGGGAGACCCAGTACTTC.

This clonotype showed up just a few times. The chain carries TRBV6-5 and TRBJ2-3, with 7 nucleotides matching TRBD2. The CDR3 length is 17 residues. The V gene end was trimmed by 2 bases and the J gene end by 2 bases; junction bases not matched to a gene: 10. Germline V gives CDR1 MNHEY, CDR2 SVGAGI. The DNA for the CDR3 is TGTGCCAGCAGTTACAGTGGAGGGAGGGCCGCCACAGATACGCAGTATTTT. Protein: CASSYSGGRAATDTQYF.

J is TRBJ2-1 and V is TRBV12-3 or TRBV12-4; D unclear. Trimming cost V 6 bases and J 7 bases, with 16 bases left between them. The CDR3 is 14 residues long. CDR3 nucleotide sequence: TGTGCCAGCAGCGAAGTAATGGAAGGAAATGAGCAGTTCTTC. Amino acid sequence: CASSEVMEGNEQFF.

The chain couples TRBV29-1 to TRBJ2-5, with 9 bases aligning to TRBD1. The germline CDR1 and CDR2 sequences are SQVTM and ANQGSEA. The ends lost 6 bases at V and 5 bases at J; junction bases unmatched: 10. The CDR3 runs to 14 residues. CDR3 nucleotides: TGCAGCGTCGCACAGGGGGCTATCAGGGAGACCCAGTACTTC. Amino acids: CSVAQGAIRETQYF.

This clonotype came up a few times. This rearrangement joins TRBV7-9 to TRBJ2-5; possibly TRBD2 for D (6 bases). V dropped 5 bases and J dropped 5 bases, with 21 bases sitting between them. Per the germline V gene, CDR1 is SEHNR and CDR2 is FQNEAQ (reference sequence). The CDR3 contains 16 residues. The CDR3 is CASSLLDSGGLETQYF. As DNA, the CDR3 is TGTGCCAGCAGCCTCCTCGATAGCGGAGGACTGGAGACCCAGTACTTC. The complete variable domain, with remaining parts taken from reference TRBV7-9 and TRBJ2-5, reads DTGVSQNPRHKITKRGQNVTFRCDPISEHNRLYWYRQTLGQGPEFLTYFQNEAQLEKSRLLSDRFSAERPKGSFSTLEIQRTEQGDSAMYLCASSLLDSGGLETQYFGPGTRLLVL.

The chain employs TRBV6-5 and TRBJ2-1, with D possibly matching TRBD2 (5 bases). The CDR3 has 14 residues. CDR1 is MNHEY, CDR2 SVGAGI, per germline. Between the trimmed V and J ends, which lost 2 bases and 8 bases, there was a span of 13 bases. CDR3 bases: TGTGCCAGCAGTTACGGGCCGGCGAGGGATGAGCAGTTCTTC. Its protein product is CASSYGPARDEQFF.

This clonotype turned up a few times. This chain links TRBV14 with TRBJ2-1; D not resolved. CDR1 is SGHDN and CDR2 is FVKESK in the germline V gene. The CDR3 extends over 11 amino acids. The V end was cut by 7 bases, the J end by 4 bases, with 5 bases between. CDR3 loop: CASKGYNEQFF. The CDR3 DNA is TGTGCCAGCAAGGGATACAATGAGCAGTTCTTC.

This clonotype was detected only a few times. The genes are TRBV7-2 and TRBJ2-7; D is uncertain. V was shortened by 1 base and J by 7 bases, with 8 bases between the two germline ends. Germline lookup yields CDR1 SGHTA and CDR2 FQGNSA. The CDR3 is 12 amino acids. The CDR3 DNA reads TGTGCCAGCAGCTTAGACTGGCGGGAGCAGTACTTC. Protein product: CASSLDWREQYF.

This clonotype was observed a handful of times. The CDR3 DNA reads TGTGCCAGCAGGAGTCCTAGCGGGGGAACTAGCACAGATACGCAGTATTTT. Its protein product is CASRSPSGGTSTDTQYF. The gene calls are TRBV2 and TRBJ2-3; TRBD2 aligns across 10 bases. The CDR3 is 17 residues long. Germline assignment: CDR1 SNHLY and CDR2 FYNNEI. V was pared by 6 bases and J by 0 bases, with 9 bases of the junction left unmatched.

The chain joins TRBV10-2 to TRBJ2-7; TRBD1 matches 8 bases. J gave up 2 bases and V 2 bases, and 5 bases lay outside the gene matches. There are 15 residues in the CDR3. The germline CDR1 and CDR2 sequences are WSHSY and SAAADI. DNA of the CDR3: TGCGCCAGCAGTGAGCGATTGGACAGGGCCTACGAGCAGTACTTC. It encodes CASSERLDRAYEQYF.

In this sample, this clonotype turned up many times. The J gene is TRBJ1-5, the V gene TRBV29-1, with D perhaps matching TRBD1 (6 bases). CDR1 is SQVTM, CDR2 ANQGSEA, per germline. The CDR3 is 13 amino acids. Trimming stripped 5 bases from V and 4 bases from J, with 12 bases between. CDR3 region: CSVRDNINQPQHF. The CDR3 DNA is TGCAGCGTTCGGGACAACATAAATCAGCCCCAGCATTTT.

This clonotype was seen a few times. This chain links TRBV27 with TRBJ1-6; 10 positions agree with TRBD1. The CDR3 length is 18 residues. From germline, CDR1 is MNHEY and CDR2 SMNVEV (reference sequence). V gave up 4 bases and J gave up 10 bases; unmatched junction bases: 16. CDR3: CASSSTVPDRGHRSPLHF. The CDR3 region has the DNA TGTGCCAGCAGTTCAACCGTCCCCGACAGGGGGCATCGATCACCCCTCCACTTT.

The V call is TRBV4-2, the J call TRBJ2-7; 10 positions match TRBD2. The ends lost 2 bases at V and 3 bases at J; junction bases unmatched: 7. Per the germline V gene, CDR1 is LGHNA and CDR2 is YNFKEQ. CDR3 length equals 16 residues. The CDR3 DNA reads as TGTGCCAGCAGCCAATTACGGGCTAGCGGGAGCTACGAGCAGTACTTC. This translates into CASSQLRASGSYEQYF.

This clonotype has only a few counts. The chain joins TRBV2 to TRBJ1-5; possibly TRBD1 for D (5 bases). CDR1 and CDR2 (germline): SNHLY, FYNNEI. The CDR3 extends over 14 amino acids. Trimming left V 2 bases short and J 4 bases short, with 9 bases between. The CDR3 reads CASSERAGNQPQHF. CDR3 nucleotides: TGTGCCAGCAGTGAAAGGGCAGGGAATCAGCCCCAGCATTTT.

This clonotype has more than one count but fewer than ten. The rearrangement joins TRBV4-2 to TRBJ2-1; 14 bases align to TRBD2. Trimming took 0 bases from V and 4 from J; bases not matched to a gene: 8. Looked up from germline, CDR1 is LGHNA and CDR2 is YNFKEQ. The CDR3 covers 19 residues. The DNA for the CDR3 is TGTGCCAGCAGCCAAGATCGGACTAGCGGGAGGATCGGATACAATGAGCAGTTCTTC. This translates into CASSQDRTSGRIGYNEQFF.

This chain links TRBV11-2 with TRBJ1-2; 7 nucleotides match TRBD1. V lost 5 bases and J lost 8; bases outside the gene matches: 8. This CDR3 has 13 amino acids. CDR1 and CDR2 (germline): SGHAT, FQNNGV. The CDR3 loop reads CASSQLDRDGYTF. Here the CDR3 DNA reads TGTGCCAGCAGCCAGCTCGACAGGGACGGCTACACCTTC.

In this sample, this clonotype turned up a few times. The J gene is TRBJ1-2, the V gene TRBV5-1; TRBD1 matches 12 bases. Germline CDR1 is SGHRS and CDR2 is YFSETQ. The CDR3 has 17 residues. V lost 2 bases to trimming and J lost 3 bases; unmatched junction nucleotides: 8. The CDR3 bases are TGCGCCAGCAGCTTCACGGGACAGGGGGCTGGGCACTATGGCTACACCTTC. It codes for CASSFTGQGAGHYGYTF. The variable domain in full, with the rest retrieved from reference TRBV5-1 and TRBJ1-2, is KAGVTQTPRYLIKTRGQQVTLSCSPISGHRSVSWYQQTPGQGLQFLFEYFSETQRNKGNFPGRFSGRQFSNSRSEMNVSTLELGDSALYLCASSFTGQGAGHYGYTFGSGTRLTVV.

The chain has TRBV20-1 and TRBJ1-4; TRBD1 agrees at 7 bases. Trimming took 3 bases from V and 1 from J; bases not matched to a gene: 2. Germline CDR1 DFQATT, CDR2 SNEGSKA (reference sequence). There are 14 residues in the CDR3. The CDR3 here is CSASRGQTNEKLFF. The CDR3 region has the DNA TGCAGTGCTAGTAGGGGGCAAACTAATGAAAAACTGTTTTTT.

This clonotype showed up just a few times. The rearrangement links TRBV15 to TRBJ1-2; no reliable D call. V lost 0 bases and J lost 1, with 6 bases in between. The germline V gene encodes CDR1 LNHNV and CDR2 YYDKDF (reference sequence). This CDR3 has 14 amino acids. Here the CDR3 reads CATSRDSSNYGYTF. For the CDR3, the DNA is TGTGCCACCAGCAGAGATAGTAGTAACTATGGCTACACCTTC.

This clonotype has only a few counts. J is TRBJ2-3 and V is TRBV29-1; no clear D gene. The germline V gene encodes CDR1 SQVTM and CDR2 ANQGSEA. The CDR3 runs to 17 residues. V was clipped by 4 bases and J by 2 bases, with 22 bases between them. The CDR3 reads CSVGPRRLSQVTDTQYF. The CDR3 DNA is TGCAGCGTTGGACCCAGGCGACTTAGCCAAGTCACAGATACGCAGTATTTT.

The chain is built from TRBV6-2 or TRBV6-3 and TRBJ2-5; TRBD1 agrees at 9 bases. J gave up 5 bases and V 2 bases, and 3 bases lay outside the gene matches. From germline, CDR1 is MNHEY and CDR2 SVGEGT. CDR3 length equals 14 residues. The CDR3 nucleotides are TGTGCCAGCAGTTACAATGGACAGGGGGAGACCCAGTACTTC. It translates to CASSYNGQGETQYF.